Following are 17 T cell receptor beta chains from one sample sequenced in a study of blood T cell repertoires in COVID-19. The repertoire was sequenced with immunoSEQ multiplex PCR; TCRdb's copy has only in-frame clones and lacks some. The sample includes 95,000 to 100,000 clones, approximately 82% of them seen just once. The sample consisted of peripheral blood. These receptors came from a man between 65 and 79 years old with acute or convalescent COVID-19.

This chain joins TRBV3-1 (or the pseudogene TRBV3-2) and TRBJ1-6; TRBD1 is a possible D gene (5 bases). The ends were cut back, 2 bases at V and 8 bases at J, with 13 bases in the middle. This CDR3 has 15 amino acids. CDR1 is LGHDT and CDR2 is YNNKEL in the germline V gene (reference sequence). The CDR3: CASSQWGGSDSPLHF. Here the CDR3 DNA reads TGTGCCAGCAGCCAATGGGGGGGGAGCGATTCACCCCTCCACTTT.

This clone was observed a few times. This chain joins TRBV3-1 (or the pseudogene TRBV3-2) and TRBJ2-7, with 13 bases matching TRBD2. From germline, CDR1 is LGHDT and CDR2 YNNKEL (reference sequence). This CDR3 contains 18 residues. The ends lost 4 bases at V and 4 bases at J; junction bases unmatched: 13. The CDR3 DNA follows: TGTGCCAGCAGCCGCATGACTAGCGGGAGGAGAGTAGGGTACGAGCAGTACTTC. The encoded protein is CASSRMTSGRRVGYEQYF.

This clone counts as large (0.1 to 1%). The chain recombines TRBV5-6 with TRBJ2-5; TRBD1 matches 7 bases. The CDR3 is 15 residues long. J lost 4 bases, V lost 3 bases, and 9 bases had no gene match. Germline V gene lookup returns CDR1 SGHDT and CDR2 YYEEEE. The CDR3 coding sequence is TGTGCCAGCAGCTCAGAAACGACAGGGTTAGAGACCCAGTACTTC. Its translation: CASSSETTGLETQYF.

This chain connects TRBV11-2 to TRBJ2-1; 12 bases align to TRBD2. The J segment lost 9 bases and the V segment lost 4 bases, leaving 7 bases of the junction unmatched. The V gene's germline CDR1 is SGHAT and CDR2 FQNNGV. This CDR3 spans 15 amino acids. The CDR3 bases are TGTGCCAGCAGCTCCCTAGCGGGGGGGCCAGTTGAGCAGTTCTTC. It codes for CASSSLAGGPVEQFF.

The chain links TRBV19 to TRBJ2-3; the match to TRBD1 covers 11 bases. Per the germline V gene, CDR1 is LNHDA and CDR2 is SQIVND (reference sequence). The CDR3 covers 14 residues. The J segment lost 4 bases and the V segment lost 6 bases, leaving 3 bases of the junction unmatched. The CDR3: CASRPGQGADTQYF. CDR3 coding DNA: TGTGCCAGTAGACCGGGACAGGGGGCAGATACGCAGTATTTT.

The chain links TRBV18 to TRBJ2-7, with TRBD1 matching over 8 bases. Looked up from germline, CDR1 is KGHSH and CDR2 is LQKENI. V shed 5 bases and J 3 bases; nucleotides not matched to a gene: 6. The CDR3 runs 14 residues. The CDR3 DNA sequence: TGTGCCAGCTCAGGAGTTACAGGGGGCTACGAGCAGTACTTC. This encodes CASSGVTGGYEQYF. Combining the CDR3 with reference TRBV18 and TRBJ2-7 gives the whole variable domain NAGVMQNPRHLVRRRGQEARLRCSPMKGHSHVYWYRQLPEEGLKFMVYLQKENIIDESGMPKERFSAEFPKEGPSILRIQQVVRGDSAAYFCASSGVTGGYEQYFGPGTRLTVT.

The CDR3 sequence is CASSRGGSRSYEQYF. The CDR3 region has the DNA TGTGCCAGCAGCCGCGGGGGATCCCGCTCCTACGAGCAGTACTTC. The chain has TRBV7-8 and TRBJ2-7, with 7 bases lining up with TRBD2. Germline CDR1 reads SGHVS; CDR2 reads FQNEAQ. V lost 5 bases, J lost 0 bases, and 7 bases stayed unmatched. The CDR3 loop spans 15 amino acids.

CDR3 nucleotide sequence: TGTGCCAGTAGTATAGATGACAGGGCTTGGCAGCCCCAGCATTTT. Its protein is CASSIDDRAWQPQHF. V gene TRBV19 combines with J gene TRBJ1-5; 7 bases are a match to TRBD1. In germline, CDR1 is LNHDA, CDR2 SQIVND (reference sequence). The CDR3 length is 15 residues. The V gene end was trimmed by 0 bases and the J gene end by 7 bases; junction bases not matched to a gene: 6.

This sequence joins TRBV7-2 and TRBJ1-2; D uncertain. CDR3 length: 15 amino acids. Germline assignment: CDR1 SGHTA and CDR2 FQGNSA. The V end lost 5 bases, the J end lost 5 bases, and 18 bases lay between the germline ends. The CDR3 is CASSPGYHYDYGYTF. The CDR3, as DNA: TGTGCCAGCAGCCCCGGCTATCACTACGATTATGGCTACACCTTC.

The chain employs TRBV10-3 and TRBJ2-7; D uncertain. The CDR3 is 12 residues long. Germline CDR1 reads ENHRY; CDR2 reads SYGVKD. The V gene lost 3 bases and the J gene lost 3 bases, with 6 bases spanning the gap. CDR3 residues: CAISDVGYEQYF. CDR3 DNA sequence: TGTGCCATCAGTGATGTCGGCTACGAGCAGTACTTC.

V is TRBV15 and J is TRBJ2-7; 7 nucleotides line up with TRBD1. CDR3 size: 15 residues. Germline V gene data show CDR1 as LNHNV and CDR2 as YYDKDF (reference sequence). Unmatched junction bases numbered 5, after V lost 0 bases and J lost 3 bases. The CDR3 coding sequence is TGTGCCACCAGCAGAGATCTCTGGGACAGCTACGAGCAGTACTTC. Translating it yields CATSRDLWDSYEQYF.

The V call is TRBV28, the J call TRBJ1-5; possible D gene TRBD1, 5 bases. Germline assignment: CDR1 MDHEN and CDR2 SYDVKM. The CDR3 contains 15 residues. V was clipped by 8 bases and J by 7 bases, with 21 bases between them. The CDR3 reads CASVIGGDARQPQHF. DNA of the CDR3: TGTGCCAGCGTTATAGGCGGGGACGCGAGACAGCCCCAGCATTTT.

The chain recombines TRBV3-1 (or the pseudogene TRBV3-2) with TRBJ1-1; D may be TRBD1 (6 bases). Germline V lookup: CDR1 LGHDT, CDR2 YNNKEL (reference sequence). The CDR3 runs 15 residues. V was shortened by 8 bases and J by 1 base, with 17 bases between the two germline ends. As DNA, the CDR3 is TGTGCCAGCTCCCAGGGGCGGCGGACGAACACTGAAGCTTTCTTT. Protein: CASSQGRRTNTEAFF.

The J gene is TRBJ1-2, the V gene TRBV5-5; 9 bases align to TRBD1. V was clipped by 4 bases and J by 6 bases; unmatched bases: 16. Germline CDR1 SGHKS, CDR2 YYEKEE (reference sequence). CDR3 length equals 17 residues. The DNA for the CDR3 is TGTGCCAGCAGCCCCTTGACACAGCTTGGGACAGGGAATGGCTACACCTTC. Its protein product is CASSPLTQLGTGNGYTF.

The chain employs TRBV6-5 and TRBJ1-5, with 7 nucleotides matching TRBD1. The junction had 10 bases not matched to a gene; V was cut back by 6 bases and J by 5 bases. The CDR3 consists of 15 residues. Germline V CDR1 and CDR2: MNHEY, SVGAGI. The CDR3 here is CASSQDRAIYQPQHF. The DNA for the CDR3 is TGTGCCAGCAGCCAAGACAGGGCCATATATCAGCCCCAGCATTTT.

The rearrangement joins TRBV5-6 to TRBJ1-2; TRBD1 might be the D (6 bases). Germline CDR1 reads SGHDT; CDR2 reads YYEEEE. The CDR3 runs to 14 residues. The V end lost 7 bases, the J end lost 1 base, and 14 bases lay between the germline ends. CDR3 sequence (DNA): TGTGCCAGCTCGTCGGGCAGGGGTAACTATGGCTACACCTTC. It is translated as CASSSGRGNYGYTF.

The gene calls are TRBV29-1 and TRBJ2-1; 9 bases are shared with TRBD2. Germline V gives CDR1 SQVTM, CDR2 ANQGSEA. The CDR3 totals 15 residues. V gave up 1 base and J gave up 9 bases; unmatched junction bases: 10. The CDR3, as DNA: TGCAGCGTTGAAGGCACCGGGACTAGCATGGGTGAGCAGTTCTTC. Translation: CSVEGTGTSMGEQFF.